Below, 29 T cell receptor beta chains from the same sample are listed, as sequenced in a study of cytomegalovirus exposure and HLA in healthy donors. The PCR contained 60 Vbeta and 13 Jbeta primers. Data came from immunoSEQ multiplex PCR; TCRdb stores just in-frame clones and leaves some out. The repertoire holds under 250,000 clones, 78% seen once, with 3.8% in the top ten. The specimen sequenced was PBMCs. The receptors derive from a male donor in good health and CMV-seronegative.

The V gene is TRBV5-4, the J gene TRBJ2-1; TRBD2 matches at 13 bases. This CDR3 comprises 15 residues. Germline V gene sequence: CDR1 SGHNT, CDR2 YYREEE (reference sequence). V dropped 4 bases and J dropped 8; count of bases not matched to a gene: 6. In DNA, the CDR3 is TGTGCCAGCAGCCGGACTAGCGGGAGTCCGGATGAGCAGTTCTTC. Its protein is CASSRTSGSPDEQFF. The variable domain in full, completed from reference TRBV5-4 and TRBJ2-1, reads ETGVTQSPTHLIKTRGQQVTLRCSSQSGHNTVSWYQQALGQGPQFIFQYYREEENGRGNFPPRFSGLQFPNYSSELNVNALELDDSALYLCASSRTSGSPDEQFFGPGTRLTVL.

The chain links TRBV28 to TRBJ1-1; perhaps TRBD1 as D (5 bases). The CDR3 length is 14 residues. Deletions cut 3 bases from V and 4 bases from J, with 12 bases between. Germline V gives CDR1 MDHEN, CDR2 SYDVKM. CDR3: CASSFIRGGTEAFF. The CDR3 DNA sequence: TGTGCCAGCAGTTTTATAAGGGGAGGCACTGAAGCTTTCTTT.

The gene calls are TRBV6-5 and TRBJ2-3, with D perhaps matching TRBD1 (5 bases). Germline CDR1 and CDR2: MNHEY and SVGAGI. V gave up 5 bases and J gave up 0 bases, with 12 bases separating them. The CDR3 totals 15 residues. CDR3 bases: TGTGCCAGCAGTGGAAGGGGAATGAGCACAGATACGCAGTATTTT. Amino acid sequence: CASSGRGMSTDTQYF.

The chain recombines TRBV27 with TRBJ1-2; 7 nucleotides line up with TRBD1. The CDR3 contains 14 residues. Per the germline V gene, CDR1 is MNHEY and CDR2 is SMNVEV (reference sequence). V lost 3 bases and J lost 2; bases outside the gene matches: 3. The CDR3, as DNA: TGTGCCAGCAGTTTCTCGACAGGGAACTATGGCTACACCTTC. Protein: CASSFSTGNYGYTF.

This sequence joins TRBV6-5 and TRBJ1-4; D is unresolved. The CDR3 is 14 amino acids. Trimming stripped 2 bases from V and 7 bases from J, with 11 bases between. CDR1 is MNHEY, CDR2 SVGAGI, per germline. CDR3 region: CASSYDGMGEKLFF. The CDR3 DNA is TGTGCCAGCAGTTACGACGGGATGGGTGAAAAACTGTTTTTT.

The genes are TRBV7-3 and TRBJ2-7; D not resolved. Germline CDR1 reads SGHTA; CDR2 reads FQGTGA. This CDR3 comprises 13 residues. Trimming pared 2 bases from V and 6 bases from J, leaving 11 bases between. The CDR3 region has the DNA TGTGCCAGCAGCTTAGCACCAAACAGCGAGCAGTACTTC. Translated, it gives CASSLAPNSEQYF. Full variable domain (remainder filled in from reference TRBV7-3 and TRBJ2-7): GAGVSQTPSNKVTEKGKYVELRCDPISGHTALYWYRQSLGQGPEFLIYFQGTGAADDSGLPNDRFFAVRPEGSVSTLKIQRTERGDSAVYLCASSLAPNSEQYFGPGTRLTVT.

CDR3: CASSETSGTSTDTQYF. The CDR3 DNA reads TGTGCCAGCAGTGAGACTAGCGGGACTAGCACAGATACGCAGTATTTT. The gene calls are TRBV6-1 and TRBJ2-3; TRBD2 aligns across 11 bases. Germline values: CDR1 MNHNS, CDR2 SASEGT. V lost 3 bases and J lost 0; bases outside the gene matches: 2. The CDR3 is made up of 16 amino acids.

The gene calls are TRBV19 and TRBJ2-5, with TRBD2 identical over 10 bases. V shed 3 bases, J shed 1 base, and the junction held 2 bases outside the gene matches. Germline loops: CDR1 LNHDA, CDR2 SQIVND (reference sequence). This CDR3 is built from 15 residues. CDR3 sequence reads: CASSIASGSQETQYF. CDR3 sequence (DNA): TGTGCCAGTAGTATTGCTAGCGGGAGCCAAGAGACCCAGTACTTC.

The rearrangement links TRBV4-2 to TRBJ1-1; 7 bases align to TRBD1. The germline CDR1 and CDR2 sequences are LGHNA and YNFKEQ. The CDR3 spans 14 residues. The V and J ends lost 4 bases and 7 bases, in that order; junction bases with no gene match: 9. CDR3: CASSLRGELHEAFF. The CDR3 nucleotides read TGTGCCAGCAGCCTCAGGGGGGAATTGCATGAAGCTTTCTTT.

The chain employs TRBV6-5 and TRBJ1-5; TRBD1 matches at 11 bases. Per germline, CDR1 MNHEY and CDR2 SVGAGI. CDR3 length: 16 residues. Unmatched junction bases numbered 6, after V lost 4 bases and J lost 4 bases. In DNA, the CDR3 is TGTGCCAGCAGTTCACCCGGGACAGGGGGGAATCAGCCCCAGCATTTT. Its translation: CASSSPGTGGNQPQHF.

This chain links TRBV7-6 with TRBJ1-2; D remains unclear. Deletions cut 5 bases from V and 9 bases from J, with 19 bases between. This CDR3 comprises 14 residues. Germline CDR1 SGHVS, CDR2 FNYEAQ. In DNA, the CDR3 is TGTGCCAGCAGCCGGTCGCACCCGCCAACGAGCTACACCTTC. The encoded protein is CASSRSHPPTSYTF.

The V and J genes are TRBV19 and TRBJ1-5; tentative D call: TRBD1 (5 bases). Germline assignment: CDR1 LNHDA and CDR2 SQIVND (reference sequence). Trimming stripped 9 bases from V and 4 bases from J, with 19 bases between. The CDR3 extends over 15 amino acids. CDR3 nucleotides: TGTGCCAGCCTCGCCGAACCGGGGGGGAATCAGCCCCAGCATTTT. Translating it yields CASLAEPGGNQPQHF.

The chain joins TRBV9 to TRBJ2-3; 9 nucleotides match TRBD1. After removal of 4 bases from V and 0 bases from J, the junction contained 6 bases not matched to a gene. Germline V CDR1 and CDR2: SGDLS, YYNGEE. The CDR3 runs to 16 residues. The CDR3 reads CASSHKGQGSTDTQYF. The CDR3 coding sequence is TGTGCCAGCAGCCACAAGGGACAGGGTAGCACAGATACGCAGTATTTT.

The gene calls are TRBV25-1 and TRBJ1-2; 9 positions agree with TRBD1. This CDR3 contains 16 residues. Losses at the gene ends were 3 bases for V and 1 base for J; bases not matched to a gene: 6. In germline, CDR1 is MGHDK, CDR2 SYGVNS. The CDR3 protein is CASSDSTGGLNYGYTF. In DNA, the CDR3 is TGTGCCAGCAGTGACTCCACAGGGGGCCTTAACTATGGCTACACCTTC.

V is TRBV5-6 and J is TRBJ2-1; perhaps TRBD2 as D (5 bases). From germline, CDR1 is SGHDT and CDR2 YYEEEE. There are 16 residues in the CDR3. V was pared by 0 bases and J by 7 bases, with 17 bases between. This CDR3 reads CASSLVNSGPGNEQFF. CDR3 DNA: TGTGCCAGCAGCTTGGTGAACAGCGGACCGGGGAATGAGCAGTTCTTC.

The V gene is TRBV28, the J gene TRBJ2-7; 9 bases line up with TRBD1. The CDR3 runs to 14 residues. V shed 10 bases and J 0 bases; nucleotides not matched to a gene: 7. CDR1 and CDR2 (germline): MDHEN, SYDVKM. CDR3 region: CATWRDRDSYEQYF. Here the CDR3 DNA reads TGTGCCACCTGGCGGGACAGGGACTCCTACGAGCAGTACTTC.

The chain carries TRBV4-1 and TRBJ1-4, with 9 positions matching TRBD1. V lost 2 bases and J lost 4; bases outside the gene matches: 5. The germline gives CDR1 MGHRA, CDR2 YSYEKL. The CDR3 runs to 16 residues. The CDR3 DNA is TGCGCCAGCAGCCAACTGAGGGGACAGGGTAATGAAAAACTGTTTTTT. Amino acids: CASSQLRGQGNEKLFF.

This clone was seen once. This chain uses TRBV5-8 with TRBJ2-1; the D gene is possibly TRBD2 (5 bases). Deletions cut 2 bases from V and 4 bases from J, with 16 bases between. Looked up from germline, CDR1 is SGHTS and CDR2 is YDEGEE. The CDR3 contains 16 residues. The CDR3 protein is CASSFPVAGSYNEQFF. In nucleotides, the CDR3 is TGTGCCAGCAGCTTCCCCGTGGCGGGTTCTTACAATGAGCAGTTCTTC.

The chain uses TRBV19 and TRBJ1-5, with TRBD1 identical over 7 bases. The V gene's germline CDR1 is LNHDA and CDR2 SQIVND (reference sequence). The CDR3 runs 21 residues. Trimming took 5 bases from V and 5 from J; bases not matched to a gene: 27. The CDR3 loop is CASSHRRQGGLMGIYDQPQHF. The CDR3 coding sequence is TGTGCCAGTAGTCACAGAAGACAGGGAGGTTTGATGGGGATTTACGATCAGCCCCAGCATTTT. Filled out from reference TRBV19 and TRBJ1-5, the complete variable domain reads DGGITQSPKYLFRKEGQNVTLSCEQNLNHDAMYWYRQDPGQGLRLIYYSQIVNDFQKGDIAEGYSVSREKKESFPLTVTSAQKNPTAFYLCASSHRRQGGLMGIYDQPQHFGDGTRLSIL.

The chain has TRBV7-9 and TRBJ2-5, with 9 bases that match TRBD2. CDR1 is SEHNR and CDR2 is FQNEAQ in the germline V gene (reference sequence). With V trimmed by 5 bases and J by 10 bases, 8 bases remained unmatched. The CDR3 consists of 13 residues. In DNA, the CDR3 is TGTGCCAGCAGCATCGGGACTAGCCTCGACCAGTACTTC. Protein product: CASSIGTSLDQYF.

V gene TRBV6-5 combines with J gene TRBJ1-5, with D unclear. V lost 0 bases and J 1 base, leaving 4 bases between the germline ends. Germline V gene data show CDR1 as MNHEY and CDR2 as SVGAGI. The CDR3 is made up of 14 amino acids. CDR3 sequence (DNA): TGTGCCAGCAGTTACTCGGGCAGCAATCAGCCCCAGCATTTT. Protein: CASSYSGSNQPQHF.

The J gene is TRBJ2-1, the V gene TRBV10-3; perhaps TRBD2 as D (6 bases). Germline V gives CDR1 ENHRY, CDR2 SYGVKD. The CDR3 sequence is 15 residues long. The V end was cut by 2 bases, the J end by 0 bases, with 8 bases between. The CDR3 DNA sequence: TGTGCCATCAGTGAGGGACTAACCTCCTACAATGAGCAGTTCTTC. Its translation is CAISEGLTSYNEQFF.

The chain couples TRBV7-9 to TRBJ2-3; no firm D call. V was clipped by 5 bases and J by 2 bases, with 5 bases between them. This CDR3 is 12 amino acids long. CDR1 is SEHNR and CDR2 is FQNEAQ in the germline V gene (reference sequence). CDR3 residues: CASSHFTDTQYF. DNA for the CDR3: TGTGCCAGCAGCCACTTCACAGATACGCAGTATTTT.

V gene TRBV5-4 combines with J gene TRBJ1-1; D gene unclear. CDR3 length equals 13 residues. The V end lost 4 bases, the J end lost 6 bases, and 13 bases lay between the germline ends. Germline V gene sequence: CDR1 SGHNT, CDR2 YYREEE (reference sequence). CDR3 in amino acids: CASSPLSRAEAFF. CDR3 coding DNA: TGTGCCAGCAGCCCTCTTTCCCGCGCTGAAGCTTTCTTT.

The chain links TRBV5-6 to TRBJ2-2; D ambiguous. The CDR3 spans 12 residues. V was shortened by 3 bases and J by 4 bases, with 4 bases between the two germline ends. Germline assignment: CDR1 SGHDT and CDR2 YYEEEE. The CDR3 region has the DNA TGTGCCAGCAGCTCGAGCACCGGGGAGCTGTTTTTT. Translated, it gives CASSSSTGELFF.

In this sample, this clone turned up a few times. CDR3 sequence (DNA): TGTGCCAGCAGCTACAGGGGGCTAATTCCCGGGGAGCTGTTTTTT. Amino acids: CASSYRGLIPGELFF. The rearrangement links TRBV5-6 to TRBJ2-2; TRBD1 matches 9 bases. The V gene's germline CDR1 is SGHDT and CDR2 YYEEEE. CDR3 length: 15 residues. The junction had 6 bases not matched to a gene; V was cut back by 3 bases and J by 6 bases. Full variable domain (missing parts from reference TRBV5-6 and TRBJ2-2): DAGVTQSPTHLIKTRGQQVTLRCSPKSGHDTVSWYQQALGQGPQFIFQYYEEEERQRGNFPDRFSGHQFPNYSSELNVNALLLGDSALYLCASSYRGLIPGELFFGEGSRLTVL.

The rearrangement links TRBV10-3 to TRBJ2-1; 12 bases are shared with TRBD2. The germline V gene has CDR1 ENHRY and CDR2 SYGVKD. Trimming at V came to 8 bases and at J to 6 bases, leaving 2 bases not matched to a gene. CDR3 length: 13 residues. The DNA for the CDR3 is TGTGCCATCGCACTAGCGGGGGGCAATGAGCAGTTCTTC. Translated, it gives CAIALAGGNEQFF.

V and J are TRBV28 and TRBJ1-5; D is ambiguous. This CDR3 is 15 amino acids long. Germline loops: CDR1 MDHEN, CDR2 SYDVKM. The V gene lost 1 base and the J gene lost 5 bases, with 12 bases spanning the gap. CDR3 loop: CASSLSRLMDQPQHF. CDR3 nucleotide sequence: TGTGCCAGCAGTTTATCCAGATTGATGGATCAGCCCCAGCATTTT.

The CDR3 DNA is TGTGCCAGCTCACCGGGGAACAGGGGGTTTTACAATGAGCAGTTCTTC. This encodes CASSPGNRGFYNEQFF. The gene calls are TRBV18 and TRBJ2-1; 8 bases align to TRBD1. Germline trimming cut 3 bases from V and 4 bases from J; bases unmatched to any gene: 8. The CDR3 spans 16 residues. CDR1 KGHSH and CDR2 LQKENI come from the germline V gene. Variable domain in full (rest from reference TRBV18 and TRBJ2-1): NAGVMQNPRHLVRRRGQEARLRCSPMKGHSHVYWYRQLPEEGLKFMVYLQKENIIDESGMPKERFSAEFPKEGPSILRIQQVVRGDSAAYFCASSPGNRGFYNEQFFGPGTRLTVL.